These 8 T cell receptor beta chains were sequenced from one sample in a study of blood T cell repertoires in COVID-19. The data were produced by immunoSEQ multiplex PCR, yet TCRdb's version contains in-frame clones alone and is incomplete. The table lists roughly 97,000 clones, around 87% of them singletons. Sequenced sample: peripheral blood. Source of these receptors: a man aged 50 to 59 with acute or convalescent COVID-19.

This clone was found a few times. The CDR3 sequence: CASSVVPSGTGADEQFF. CDR3 nucleotides: TGTGCCAGCAGCGTAGTACCCTCCGGGACAGGGGCGGATGAGCAGTTCTTC. The chain recombines TRBV9 with TRBJ2-1, with TRBD1 matching 10 bases. Germline loops: CDR1 SGDLS, CDR2 YYNGEE. J lost 8 bases, V lost 0 bases, and 11 bases had no gene match. The CDR3 runs to 17 residues.

The sample holds one count of this clone. The chain employs TRBV20-1 and TRBJ1-3, with D perhaps matching TRBD1 (5 bases). This CDR3 has 14 residues. Germline V lookup: CDR1 DFQATT, CDR2 SNEGSKA (reference sequence). V was clipped by 3 bases and J by 3 bases, with 12 bases between them. The CDR3 DNA reads as TGCAGTGCTAGTCCGGAGGGGTATGGAAACACCATATATTTT. Protein: CSASPEGYGNTIYF.

V is TRBV25-1 and J is TRBJ2-5; D perhaps matches TRBD1 (5 bases). Germline assignment: CDR1 MGHDK and CDR2 SYGVNS. Trimming stripped 0 bases from V and 1 base from J, with 6 bases between. CDR3 length equals 14 residues. CDR3 region: CASSEYRGQETQYF. CDR3 bases: TGTGCCAGCAGTGAATATAGGGGCCAAGAGACCCAGTACTTC.

This clone was picked up one time. The genes are TRBV11-2 and TRBJ2-1, with a tentative D call TRBD1 (6 bases). The CDR3 length is 12 residues. V was cut by 2 bases and J by 7 bases, with 6 bases left in between. Germline assignment: CDR1 SGHAT and CDR2 FQNNGV. The chain's CDR3 is CASSLTGNEQFF. The CDR3 DNA sequence: TGTGCCAGCAGCTTAACAGGGAATGAGCAGTTCTTC.

The rearrangement joins TRBV7-9 to TRBJ2-3; the match to TRBD1 covers 9 bases. Trimming removed 5 bases from V and 4 bases from J; junction bases left unmatched: 4. Germline CDR1 SEHNR, CDR2 FQNEAQ (reference sequence). CDR3 size: 14 residues. The DNA of the CDR3 is TGTGCCAGCAGCCTTACAGGGGGCTCAGATACGCAGTATTTT. Its protein is CASSLTGGSDTQYF. Based on the CDR3 plus reference TRBV7-9 and TRBJ2-3, the full variable domain is DTGVSQNPRHKITKRGQNVTFRCDPISEHNRLYWYRQTLGQGPEFLTYFQNEAQLEKSRLLSDRFSAERPKGSFSTLEIQRTEQGDSAMYLCASSLTGGSDTQYFGPGTRLTVL.

The CDR3 reads CASSLWGPQYNEQFF. CDR3 DNA sequence: TGTGCCAGCAGCTTATGGGGGCCACAATACAATGAGCAGTTCTTC. The chain joins TRBV7-2 to TRBJ2-1; TRBD1 is a possible D gene (6 bases). V shed 2 bases and J shed 4 bases, with 12 bases lying between them. The CDR3 length is 15 residues. The V gene's germline CDR1 is SGHTA and CDR2 FQGNSA.

The CDR3 is CASSRAGTNKVGELFF. CDR3 DNA sequence: TGCGCCAGCAGCCGCGCCGGGACTAATAAGGTCGGGGAGCTGTTTTTT. The genes are TRBV10-1 and TRBJ2-2; 7 bases match TRBD2. Germline V gives CDR1 WNHNN, CDR2 SYGVQD (reference sequence). The CDR3 consists of 16 residues. The ends lost 6 bases at V and 7 bases at J; junction bases unmatched: 14.

J is TRBJ1-4 and V is TRBV11-2, with D tentatively TRBD1 (6 bases). The ends were cut back, 5 bases at V and 2 bases at J, with 12 bases in the middle. The CDR3 covers 15 residues. CDR1 SGHAT and CDR2 FQNNGV come from the germline V gene. The CDR3 loop reads CASSIRGSTNEKLFF. The CDR3 region has the DNA TGTGCCAGCAGCATCAGGGGTTCCACTAATGAAAAACTGTTTTTT.